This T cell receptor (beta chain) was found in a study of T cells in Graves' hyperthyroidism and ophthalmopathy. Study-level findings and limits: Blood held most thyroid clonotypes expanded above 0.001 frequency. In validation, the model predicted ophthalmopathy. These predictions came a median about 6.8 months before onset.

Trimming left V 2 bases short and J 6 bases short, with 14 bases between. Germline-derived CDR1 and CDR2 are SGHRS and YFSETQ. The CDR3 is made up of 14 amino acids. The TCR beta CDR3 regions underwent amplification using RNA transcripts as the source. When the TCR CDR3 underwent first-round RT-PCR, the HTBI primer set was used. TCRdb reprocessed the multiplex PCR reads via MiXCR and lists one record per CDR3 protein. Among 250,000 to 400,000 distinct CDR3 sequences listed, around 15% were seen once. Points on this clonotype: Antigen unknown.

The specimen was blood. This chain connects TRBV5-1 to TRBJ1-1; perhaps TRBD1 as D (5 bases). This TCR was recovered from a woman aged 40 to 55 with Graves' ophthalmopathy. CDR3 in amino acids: CASSFGGAVAEAFF. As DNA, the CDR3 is TGCGCCAGCAGCTTTGGCGGGGCCGTGGCTGAAGCTTTCTTT.